A single sample is the source of the 19 T cell receptor beta chains below, sequenced in a study of cytomegalovirus exposure and HLA in healthy donors. The PCR ran on 60 Vbeta and 13 Jbeta primers. The repertoire was sequenced with immunoSEQ multiplex PCR; TCRdb's copy has only in-frame clones and lacks some. The sample yields approximately 190,000 clones, over 70% seen once. The sequenced sample was PBMCs. These receptors originate from a man aged 50 to 60 in good health and CMV-seronegative.

The chain is built from TRBV4-3 and TRBJ1-1, with a weak D call TRBD1 (6 bases). Germline V gene sequence: CDR1 LGHNA, CDR2 YSLEER. Trimming shortened V by 4 bases and J by 0 bases, and 12 bases separated the two germline ends. This CDR3 is 15 amino acids long. This chain's CDR3 is CASSPGGQLNTEAFF. CDR3 DNA: TGCGCCAGCAGCCCCGGAGGACAGTTGAACACTGAAGCTTTCTTT.

The chain has TRBV7-2 and TRBJ1-1; TRBD1 aligns across 9 bases. V was pared by 4 bases and J by 0 bases, with 3 bases of the junction left unmatched. CDR3 length: 15 residues. Germline lookup yields CDR1 SGHTA and CDR2 FQGNSA. For the CDR3, the DNA is TGTGCCAGCAGCTCCGGGACAGGGATGAACACTGAAGCTTTCTTT. It specifies CASSSGTGMNTEAFF.

V is TRBV4-1 and J is TRBJ1-2; D is uncertain. V was cut by 1 base and J by 1 base, with 4 bases left in between. This CDR3 has 13 amino acids. Germline V gene lookup returns CDR1 MGHRA and CDR2 YSYEKL. The CDR3 nucleotides are TGCGCCAGCAGCCAAGTAGTTAACTATGGCTACACCTTC. This sequence encodes CASSQVVNYGYTF.

A few counts support this clone. The chain carries TRBV18 and TRBJ1-2; D is undetermined. CDR3 size: 14 residues. Germline V lookup: CDR1 KGHSH, CDR2 LQKENI. The V end was cut by 0 bases, the J end by 7 bases, with 12 bases between. The CDR3, as DNA: TGTGCCAGCTCACCACCTGAGGGCAGAAGTGGCTACACCTTC. It translates to CASSPPEGRSGYTF.

This clone was recorded only once. Additional DNA sequences in this sample encode the identical CDR3. The rearrangement uses TRBV5-4 and TRBJ1-2, with 9 bases matching TRBD1. From germline, CDR1 is SGHNT and CDR2 YYREEE (reference sequence). V gave up 3 bases and J gave up 4 bases; unmatched junction bases: 1. The CDR3 loop spans 13 amino acids. The CDR3 region is CASSSTGGYGYTF. The CDR3 bases are TGTGCCAGCAGCTCGACAGGGGGCTATGGCTACACCTTC. The variable domain in full, completed from reference TRBV5-4 and TRBJ1-2, reads ETGVTQSPTHLIKTRGQQVTLRCSSQSGHNTVSWYQQALGQGPQFIFQYYREEENGRGNFPPRFSGLQFPNYSSELNVNALELDDSALYLCASSSTGGYGYTFGSGTRLTVV.

The chain links TRBV4-3 to TRBJ2-7; 10 bases are a match to TRBD1. V lost 5 bases, J lost 6 bases, and 10 bases stayed unmatched. The CDR3 contains 15 residues. CDR1 is LGHNA and CDR2 is YSLEER in the germline V gene. Here the CDR3 DNA reads TGCGCCAGCAGCTTTTCCGGGACAGGGGTAGCCGAGCAGTACTTC. This sequence encodes CASSFSGTGVAEQYF.

Regarding this clone: One junction end disagrees with the germline gene, perhaps due to a read error. This chain connects TRBV7-9 to TRBJ2-7; 8 bases align to TRBD1. Germline V gene data show CDR1 as SEHNR and CDR2 as FQNEAQ (reference sequence). The length of the CDR3 is 16 residues. The CDR3 loop reads CSSSSFWTGSSYEQYF. DNA for the CDR3: TGTTCCAGCAGCTCCTTCTGGACAGGGTCGTCCTACGAGCAGTACTTC.

This clone was observed a few times. The V gene is TRBV13, the J gene TRBJ2-7; tentatively, D is TRBD1 (6 bases). The V end lost 5 bases, the J end lost 6 bases, and 23 bases lay between the germline ends. This CDR3 region has 16 residues. Germline lookup yields CDR1 PRHDT and CDR2 FYEKMQ (reference sequence). The CDR3 is CASSIVRTDPTGEQYF. DNA for the CDR3: TGTGCCAGCAGCATTGTTCGGACAGACCCAACGGGCGAGCAGTACTTC.

The rearrangement uses TRBV18 and TRBJ2-7, with TRBD1 matching 7 bases. Trimming cost V 0 bases and J 0 bases; bases outside gene matches: 5. Germline V CDR1 and CDR2: KGHSH, LQKENI. This CDR3 comprises 16 residues. The DNA of the CDR3 is TGTGCCAGCTCACCACCGCCGGGACAGAGCTCCTACGAGCAGTACTTC. Translating gives CASSPPPGQSSYEQYF.

The chain recombines TRBV7-9 with TRBJ1-1; a weak D match, TRBD1 (5 bases). Between the trimmed V and J ends, which lost 5 bases and 6 bases, there was a span of 13 bases. The length of the CDR3 is 13 residues. CDR1 and CDR2 from the germline V gene are SEHNR and FQNEAQ (reference sequence). DNA of the CDR3: TGTGCCAGCAGCCGGGGGAGGTCGGCTGAAGCTTTCTTT. This sequence encodes CASSRGRSAEAFF.

To note about this clone: The junction departs from the called germline gene at one end, perhaps through a read error. The chain couples TRBV7-9 to TRBJ1-1, with D perhaps matching TRBD1 (6 bases). Per germline, CDR1 SEHNR and CDR2 FQNEAQ (reference sequence). The CDR3 runs to 14 residues. CDR3 region: CSSSLEGVNTEAFF. CDR3 nucleotides: TGTTCCAGCAGCTTAGAGGGGGTAAACACTGAAGCTTTCTTT.

J is TRBJ2-1 and V is TRBV5-1; TRBD1 agrees at 8 bases. This CDR3 is 14 amino acids long. In germline, CDR1 is SGHRS, CDR2 YFSETQ. V shed 4 bases, J shed 4 bases, and the junction held 4 bases outside the gene matches. The CDR3 nucleotides read TGCGCCAGCAGCCCGGGACAGGAGTACAATGAGCAGTTCTTC. Translated: CASSPGQEYNEQFF.

The chain recombines TRBV9 with TRBJ1-2; the D gene is possibly TRBD1 (6 bases). Germline CDR1 reads SGDLS; CDR2 reads YYNGEE. This CDR3 is built from 12 residues. V lost 3 bases to trimming and J lost 7 bases, with 10 bases between them. The DNA for the CDR3 is TGTGCCAGCAGCGAGGGGGGGGCTGGCTACACCTTC. It translates to CASSEGGAGYTF. The full variable domain, completed using reference TRBV9 and TRBJ1-2, is DSGVTQTPKHLITATGQRVTLRCSPRSGDLSVYWYQQSLDQGLQFLIQYYNGEERAKGNILERFSAQQFPDLHSELNLSSLELGDSALYFCASSEGGAGYTFGSGTRLTVV.

The CDR3: CASSPLAGALHNEQFF. The CDR3 region has the DNA TGCGCCAGCAGCCCTTTAGCGGGGGCCCTTCACAATGAGCAGTTCTTC. The chain employs TRBV4-1 and TRBJ2-1; TRBD2 matches 9 bases. There are 16 residues in the CDR3. The germline gives CDR1 MGHRA, CDR2 YSYEKL. V dropped 4 bases and J dropped 5; count of bases not matched to a gene: 9.

V and J are TRBV7-2 and TRBJ1-2, with D possibly TRBD1 on 5 matching bases. Germline V gene lookup returns CDR1 SGHTA and CDR2 FQGNSA. This CDR3 contains 15 residues. The V gene lost 2 bases and the J gene lost 3 bases, with 13 bases spanning the gap. Written as DNA, the CDR3 is TGTGCCAGCAGCTTACAGGGTAGTGAGGACTATGGCTACACCTTC. Its translation is CASSLQGSEDYGYTF.

The chain couples TRBV4-1 to TRBJ1-2; tentatively, D is TRBD1 (5 bases). Germline V gene data show CDR1 as MGHRA and CDR2 as YSYEKL. CDR3 length: 18 amino acids. V was clipped by 0 bases and J by 2 bases, with 19 bases between them. The CDR3: CASSQDSALAGLNYGYTF. The CDR3 DNA sequence: TGCGCCAGCAGCCAAGATTCGGCTTTGGCGGGACTGAACTATGGCTACACCTTC.

This clone was seen only once. The V and J genes are TRBV7-3 and TRBJ2-1, with TRBD1 as a possible D gene (6 bases). This CDR3 has 13 amino acids. Looked up from germline, CDR1 is SGHTA and CDR2 is FQGTGA. V gave up 4 bases and J gave up 8 bases, with 12 bases separating them. This CDR3 is CASSSRWGHEQFF. CDR3 nucleotide sequence: TGTGCCAGCAGCTCCCGATGGGGGCATGAGCAGTTCTTC.

This chain joins TRBV9 and TRBJ2-5; TRBD2 might be the D (6 bases). This CDR3 is 15 amino acids long. Germline CDR1 SGDLS, CDR2 YYNGEE. Trimming removed 3 bases from V and 0 bases from J, with 12 bases in between. In nucleotides, the CDR3 is TGTGCCAGCAGCGAGAGGCGGGGAAACCAAGAGACCCAGTACTTC. Translation gives CASSERRGNQETQYF.

About this clone itself: At one of its ends the junction is not consistent with the germline gene, which may arise from a read error. The CDR3 DNA reads TGTTCCAGCAGCTTATCCTCTACTGAAGCTTTCTTT. Translation gives CSSSLSSTEAFF. This chain joins TRBV7-9 and TRBJ1-1, with D uncertain. CDR3 length: 12 amino acids. Germline V gives CDR1 SEHNR, CDR2 FQNEAQ (reference sequence). The whole variable domain, remainder taken from reference TRBV7-9 and TRBJ1-1, is DTGVSQNPRHKITKRGQNVTFRCDPISEHNRLYWYRQTLGQGPEFLTYFQNEAQLEKSRLLSDRFSAERPKGSFSTLEIQRTEQGDSAMYLCSSSLSSTEAFFGQGTRLTVV.